The 31 T cell receptor beta chains below all came from one sample that was sequenced in a study of long-term antiretroviral therapy in people with HIV. This was the immunoSEQ v3.0 assay at survey level. The assay was immunoSEQ multiplex PCR, and TCRdb's table has in-frame clones only and misses some. Of around 34,000 clones in the sample, 65% to 90% were seen once. The sample was unsorted PBMCs, taken 1.5 years after starting antiretroviral therapy. All receptors derive from a man aged 18 to 35 with HIV.

This CDR3 is CASSLREGRNEQFF. Here the CDR3 DNA reads TGTGCCAGCAGCCTTCGGGAGGGCCGCAATGAGCAGTTCTTC. This chain connects TRBV14 to TRBJ2-1; 8 bases line up with TRBD2. V lost 4 bases to trimming and J lost 6 bases; unmatched junction nucleotides: 5. The CDR3 extends over 14 amino acids. CDR1 and CDR2 from the germline V gene are SGHDN and FVKESK.

This chain joins TRBV18 and TRBJ1-2; D gene unclear. Germline assignment: CDR1 KGHSH and CDR2 LQKENI. The V gene lost 1 base and the J gene lost 2 bases, with 14 bases spanning the gap. This CDR3 is 16 amino acids long. This CDR3 is CASSPLRPGPNYGYTF. The CDR3 DNA reads TGTGCCAGCTCACCACTTCGGCCAGGTCCCAACTATGGCTACACCTTC.

The chain employs TRBV9 and TRBJ2-1, with 11 bases aligning to TRBD2. This CDR3 is 14 amino acids long. Germline V lookup: CDR1 SGDLS, CDR2 YYNGEE. Trimming cost V 3 bases and J 5 bases; bases outside gene matches: 1. CDR3: CASSAGLADNEQFF. Here the CDR3 DNA reads TGTGCCAGCAGCGCGGGACTAGCGGACAATGAGCAGTTCTTC.

The rearrangement links TRBV7-8 to TRBJ1-1, with 8 bases aligning to TRBD1. The CDR3 contains 14 residues. The germline CDR1 and CDR2 sequences are SGHVS and FQNEAQ. Trimming cost V 5 bases and J 12 bases; bases outside gene matches: 14. The CDR3 loop is CASSHSTGASLTFF. Here the CDR3 DNA reads TGTGCCAGCAGCCATTCGACAGGGGCGTCCCTAACTTTCTTT.

The chain joins TRBV19 to TRBJ1-4, with TRBD1 as a possible D gene (6 bases). The V and J ends lost 4 bases and 4 bases respectively, with 16 bases between them. CDR3 length equals 16 residues. The germline CDR1 and CDR2 sequences are LNHDA and SQIVND (reference sequence). CDR3 sequence (DNA): TGTGCCAGTAGTACCACGCGGGGGCCGGTTAATGAAAAACTGTTTTTT. This gives the protein CASSTTRGPVNEKLFF.

The rearrangement uses TRBV6-6 and TRBJ2-6, with a weak D call TRBD1 (6 bases). Germline loops: CDR1 MNHNY, CDR2 SVGAGI (reference sequence). Trimming removed 5 bases from V and 4 bases from J, with 12 bases in between. This CDR3 has 15 amino acids. CDR3 DNA: TGTGCCAGCAGTCCTCAGGGGCCCGGGGCCAACGTCCTGACTTTC. Encoded protein: CASSPQGPGANVLTF.

The rearrangement joins TRBV2 to TRBJ1-1; D remains ambiguous. CDR3 length equals 15 residues. The V gene lost 3 bases and the J gene lost 0 bases, with 11 bases spanning the gap. Per the germline V gene, CDR1 is SNHLY and CDR2 is FYNNEI. CDR3 region: CASSDGHIMNTEAFF. Written as DNA, the CDR3 is TGTGCCAGCAGTGATGGTCACATAATGAACACTGAAGCTTTCTTT.

The chain couples TRBV27 to TRBJ1-2, with 7 nucleotides matching TRBD1. The CDR3 has 13 residues. Germline values: CDR1 MNHEY, CDR2 SMNVEV (reference sequence). V lost 2 bases to trimming and J lost 6 bases; unmatched junction nucleotides: 3. Here the CDR3 reads CASSLATGNGYTF. In DNA form, the CDR3 reads TGTGCCAGCAGTTTAGCGACAGGGAATGGCTACACCTTC.

The chain uses TRBV2 and TRBJ1-1; D gene unclear. Trimming removed 3 bases at V and 12 bases at J, with 14 bases between. Germline CDR1 reads SNHLY; CDR2 reads FYNNEI. The CDR3 is made up of 12 amino acids. CDR3 loop: CASSEGWDGTFF. In DNA form, the CDR3 reads TGTGCCAGCAGTGAGGGATGGGATGGAACTTTCTTT.

This chain joins TRBV11-1 and TRBJ2-7; 11 bases agree with TRBD2. This CDR3 region has 15 residues. The V and J ends lost 4 bases and 7 bases, in that order; junction bases with no gene match: 9. The V gene's germline CDR1 is SGHAT and CDR2 FQDESV (reference sequence). The CDR3 is CASSSSGRLIREQYF. CDR3 in DNA: TGTGCCAGCAGCTCTAGCGGGAGGCTCATACGGGAGCAGTACTTC.

This clone appeared once. The chain links TRBV5-6 to TRBJ2-7, with 9 positions matching TRBD2. In germline, CDR1 is SGHDT, CDR2 YYEEEE. Trimming took 4 bases from V and 4 from J; bases not matched to a gene: 6. There are 14 residues in the CDR3. CDR3 nucleotides: TGTGCCAGCAGCGGGGGTGCGGGAGGGTACGAGCAGTACTTC. As protein: CASSGGAGGYEQYF.

This chain uses TRBV5-1 with TRBJ2-3; a weak D match, TRBD1 (5 bases). This CDR3 has 17 amino acids. Between the trimmed V and J ends, which lost 4 bases and 0 bases, there was a span of 18 bases. Germline loops: CDR1 SGHRS, CDR2 YFSETQ. This CDR3 reads CASSHSYEQGSTDTQYF. Written as DNA, the CDR3 is TGCGCCAGCAGCCACTCCTATGAGCAGGGAAGCACAGATACGCAGTATTTT.

The rearrangement uses TRBV13 and TRBJ2-2, with D tentatively TRBD1 (6 bases). Germline CDR1 is PRHDT and CDR2 is FYEKMQ (reference sequence). The length of the CDR3 is 14 residues. With 5 bases removed from V and 7 bases from J, the gap between germline ends came to 14 bases. The CDR3 nucleotides are TGTGCCAGCAGCGCCGACAGGCGGATCGGGGAGCTGTTTTTT. Translating it yields CASSADRRIGELFF.

The rearrangement joins TRBV27 to TRBJ1-1; D remains ambiguous. CDR1 is MNHEY and CDR2 is SMNVEV in the germline V gene (reference sequence). CDR3 length equals 14 residues. V was cut by 3 bases and J by 2 bases, with 10 bases left in between. In DNA form, the CDR3 reads TGTGCCAGCAGTTTCTCTTCCAGAAACACTGAAGCTTTCTTT. Encoded protein: CASSFSSRNTEAFF.

This clone appeared once. The gene calls are TRBV9 and TRBJ2-2, with TRBD2 identical over 9 bases. CDR3 length: 18 residues. The junction had 11 bases not matched to a gene; V was cut back by 0 bases and J by 5 bases. Germline values: CDR1 SGDLS, CDR2 YYNGEE. The CDR3 reads CASSVVGSGSIGTGELFF. In DNA form, the CDR3 reads TGTGCCAGCAGCGTAGTCGGTAGCGGGAGTATAGGGACCGGGGAGCTGTTTTTT.

The rearrangement uses TRBV9 and TRBJ2-7; D remains unclear. Germline CDR1 is SGDLS and CDR2 is YYNGEE. Trimming shortened V by 0 bases and J by 3 bases, and 16 bases separated the two germline ends. The CDR3 is made up of 16 amino acids. CDR3 sequence: CASSVGPTITNYEQYF. The CDR3 coding sequence is TGTGCCAGCAGCGTAGGCCCCACGATTACCAACTACGAGCAGTACTTC.

The gene calls are TRBV5-1 and TRBJ2-7, with TRBD2 matching over 12 bases. The CDR3 runs to 15 residues. The ends lost 3 bases at V and 2 bases at J; junction bases unmatched: 3. Germline-derived CDR1 and CDR2 are SGHRS and YFSETQ. The CDR3 protein is CASSYGLAGPYEQYF. CDR3 DNA sequence: TGCGCCAGCAGCTACGGACTAGCGGGGCCCTACGAGCAGTACTTC. The full variable domain, completed using reference TRBV5-1 and TRBJ2-7, is KAGVTQTPRYLIKTRGQQVTLSCSPISGHRSVSWYQQTPGQGLQFLFEYFSETQRNKGNFPGRFSGRQFSNSRSEMNVSTLELGDSALYLCASSYGLAGPYEQYFGPGTRLTVT.

V gene TRBV9 combines with J gene TRBJ1-1, with TRBD1 as a possible D gene (5 bases). V was pared by 0 bases and J by 0 bases, with 12 bases between. Germline CDR1 is SGDLS and CDR2 is YYNGEE. The CDR3 is 16 amino acids. CDR3 in amino acids: CASSVVLGPLNTEAFF. CDR3 bases: TGTGCCAGCAGCGTAGTGCTGGGACCGCTGAACACTGAAGCTTTCTTT.

The chain carries TRBV4-3 and TRBJ2-7, with TRBD2 matching over 10 bases. The V segment lost 0 bases and the J segment 3 bases; nucleotides outside the gene matches: 5. The CDR3 is 16 residues long. The germline gives CDR1 LGHNA, CDR2 YSLEER. Written as DNA, the CDR3 is TGCGCCAGCAGCCAAGATCGGGCTAGCGGGAGCTACGAGCAGTACTTC. It yields the protein CASSQDRASGSYEQYF.

As DNA, the CDR3 is TGTGCCAGCAGCTTATTACCGGGATCGAACACCGGGGAGCTGTTTTTT. Translating gives CASSLLPGSNTGELFF. The chain has TRBV5-6 and TRBJ2-2, with a tentative D call TRBD2 (5 bases). The length of the CDR3 is 16 residues. V was shortened by 2 bases and J by 0 bases, with 11 bases between the two germline ends. CDR1 is SGHDT, CDR2 YYEEEE, per germline.

The gene calls are TRBV6-5 and TRBJ1-1; D not resolved. There are 14 residues in the CDR3. Trimming cost V 2 bases and J 9 bases, with 16 bases left between them. Germline V gene sequence: CDR1 MNHEY, CDR2 SVGAGI. The CDR3 loop reads CASSYGPVEGKAFF. The CDR3 DNA follows: TGTGCCAGCAGTTACGGCCCCGTGGAGGGCAAAGCTTTCTTT.

This chain links TRBV28 with TRBJ2-7, with 11 positions matching TRBD2. Germline V gene data show CDR1 as MDHEN and CDR2 as SYDVKM. Trimming at V came to 8 bases and at J to 6 bases, leaving 9 bases not matched to a gene. The CDR3 runs 14 residues. The CDR3 spells CASGSLAGALEQYF. The DNA for the CDR3 is TGTGCCAGCGGCTCACTAGCGGGAGCTCTCGAGCAGTACTTC.

This clone has just one count. This chain joins TRBV9 and TRBJ2-7, with 9 bases matching TRBD2. The germline gives CDR1 SGDLS, CDR2 YYNGEE. The CDR3 totals 15 residues. V lost 0 bases, J lost 7 bases, and 8 bases stayed unmatched. Written as DNA, the CDR3 is TGTGCCAGCAGCGTAGACGGACTAGCGTCGGATGAGCAGTACTTC. Its protein product is CASSVDGLASDEQYF.

Here the CDR3 DNA reads TGTGCCAGCAGCTTGGGCACAGATACGCAGTATTTT. The encoded protein is CASSLGTDTQYF. This sequence joins TRBV7-9 and TRBJ2-3; D is undetermined. The CDR3 runs to 12 residues. The V end was cut by 3 bases, the J end by 1 base, with 2 bases between. CDR1 and CDR2 (germline): SEHNR, FQNEAQ (reference sequence).

V is TRBV27 and J is TRBJ2-7, with D possibly TRBD2 on 5 matching bases. The CDR3 has 14 residues. Germline V CDR1 and CDR2: MNHEY, SMNVEV (reference sequence). V lost 2 bases to trimming and J lost 2 bases, with 10 bases between them. This CDR3 reads CASSLDYRTYEQYF. The CDR3 DNA sequence: TGTGCCAGCAGTTTAGACTACCGAACCTACGAGCAGTACTTC.

The V gene is TRBV13, the J gene TRBJ2-7, with D possibly matching TRBD1 (6 bases). Germline V gives CDR1 PRHDT, CDR2 FYEKMQ (reference sequence). CDR3 size: 14 residues. V was shortened by 4 bases and J by 1 base, with 11 bases between the two germline ends. The CDR3 nucleotides read TGTGCCAGCAGCTCGCAGGGGCAATCCTACGAGCAGTACTTC. This encodes CASSSQGQSYEQYF.

CDR3 amino acids: CASSFSRGSYEQYF. The CDR3 DNA is TGTGCCAGCAGTTTTTCCAGGGGATCCTACGAGCAGTACTTC. V is TRBV28 and J is TRBJ2-7, with D possibly matching TRBD1 (6 bases). The CDR3 has 14 amino acids. With 3 bases removed from V and 1 base from J, the gap between germline ends came to 10 bases. In germline, CDR1 is MDHEN, CDR2 SYDVKM.

V usage is TRBV25-1 and J usage is TRBJ1-1; 8 positions agree with TRBD1. Germline loops: CDR1 MGHDK, CDR2 SYGVNS. The CDR3 runs to 14 residues. The junction had 1 base not matched to a gene; V was cut back by 4 bases and J by 0 bases. This CDR3 reads CASSGTGLNTEAFF. CDR3 nucleotide sequence: TGTGCCAGCAGTGGGACAGGGCTGAACACTGAAGCTTTCTTT.

The chain is built from TRBV18 and TRBJ2-7, with TRBD1 matching 8 bases. After removal of 3 bases from V and 4 bases from J, the junction contained 5 bases not matched to a gene. Germline-derived CDR1 and CDR2 are KGHSH and LQKENI. The CDR3 extends over 14 amino acids. CDR3 coding DNA: TGTGCCAGCTCACCCGACAGGGGTCGGTACGAGCAGTACTTC. It translates to CASSPDRGRYEQYF. Full variable domain (outside the CDR3, taken from reference TRBV18 and TRBJ2-7): NAGVMQNPRHLVRRRGQEARLRCSPMKGHSHVYWYRQLPEEGLKFMVYLQKENIIDESGMPKERFSAEFPKEGPSILRIQQVVRGDSAAYFCASSPDRGRYEQYFGPGTRLTVT.

V and J are TRBV29-1 and TRBJ2-2; D is undetermined. CDR1 and CDR2 (germline): SQVTM, ANQGSEA. Trimming left V 3 bases short and J 1 base short, with 6 bases between. The CDR3 length is 13 residues. Written as DNA, the CDR3 is TGCAGCGTTGATTTGCGGAACACCGGGGAGCTGTTTTTT. Translation gives CSVDLRNTGELFF.

The chain recombines TRBV6-1 with TRBJ2-7; 9 nucleotides match TRBD2. Trimming cost V 2 bases and J 9 bases; bases outside gene matches: 14. Germline V gene data show CDR1 as MNHNS and CDR2 as SASEGT. The CDR3 spans 16 residues. The CDR3 DNA reads TGTGCCAGCAGTGAAAGTTGGGGCGGGAGGGGAGGGTTGCAGTACTTC. This sequence encodes CASSESWGGRGGLQYF.